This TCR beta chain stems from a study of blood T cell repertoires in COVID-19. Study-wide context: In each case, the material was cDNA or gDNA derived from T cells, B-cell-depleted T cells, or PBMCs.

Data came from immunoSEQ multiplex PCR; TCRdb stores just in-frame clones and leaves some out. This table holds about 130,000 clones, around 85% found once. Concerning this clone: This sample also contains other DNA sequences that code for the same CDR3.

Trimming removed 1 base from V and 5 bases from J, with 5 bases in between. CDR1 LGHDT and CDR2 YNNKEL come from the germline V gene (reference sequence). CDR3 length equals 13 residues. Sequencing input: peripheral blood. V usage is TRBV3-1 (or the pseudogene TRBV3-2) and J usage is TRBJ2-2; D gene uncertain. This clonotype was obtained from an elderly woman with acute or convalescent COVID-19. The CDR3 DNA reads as TGTGCCAGCAGCCAAGGCGGAACCGGGGAGCTGTTTTTT. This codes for CASSQGGTGELFF.